This paragraph reports one T cell receptor (beta chain). This record comes from a study of blood T cell repertoires in COVID-19. There are 13 residues in the CDR3. Losses at the gene ends were 2 bases for V and 2 bases for J; bases not matched to a gene: 0. From germline, CDR1 is MNHEY and CDR2 SVGEGT. In the authors' workflow: For nucleated cells, counts were estimated from reference gene primer amplification. TCRdb's table, derived via immunoSEQ multiplex PCR, lists solely in-frame clones and lacks some. That table furnishes V, J and clone size, whereas the DNA furnished D and trimming. The sample lists 100,000 to 150,000 clones, over 65% occurring once.

The source of this sequence is a man aged 65 to 79 with acute or convalescent COVID-19. The sample comprised peripheral blood. The chain recombines TRBV6-2 or TRBV6-3 with TRBJ2-7, with 7 bases aligning to TRBD1. The CDR3 spells CASSYTGAYEQYF. DNA for the CDR3: TGTGCCAGCAGTTACACAGGGGCCTACGAGCAGTACTTC.